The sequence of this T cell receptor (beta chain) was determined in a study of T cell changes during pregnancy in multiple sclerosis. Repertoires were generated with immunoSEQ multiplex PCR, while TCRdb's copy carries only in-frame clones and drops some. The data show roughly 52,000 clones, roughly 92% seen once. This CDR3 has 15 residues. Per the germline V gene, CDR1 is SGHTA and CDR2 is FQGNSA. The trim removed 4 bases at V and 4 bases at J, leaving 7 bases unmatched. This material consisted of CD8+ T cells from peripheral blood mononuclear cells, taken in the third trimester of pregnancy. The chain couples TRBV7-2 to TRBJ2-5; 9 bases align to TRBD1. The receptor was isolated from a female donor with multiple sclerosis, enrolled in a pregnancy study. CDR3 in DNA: TGTGCCAGCAGCTCGTCGACAGGGGGGAGAGAGACCCAGTACTTC. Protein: CASSSSTGGRETQYF. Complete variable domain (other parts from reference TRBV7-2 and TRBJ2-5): GAGVSQSPSNKVTEKGKDVELRCDPISGHTALYWYRQSLGQGLEFLIYFQGNSAPDKSGLPSDRFSAERTGGSVSTLTIQRTQQEDSAVYLCASSSSTGGRETQYFGPGTRLLVL.